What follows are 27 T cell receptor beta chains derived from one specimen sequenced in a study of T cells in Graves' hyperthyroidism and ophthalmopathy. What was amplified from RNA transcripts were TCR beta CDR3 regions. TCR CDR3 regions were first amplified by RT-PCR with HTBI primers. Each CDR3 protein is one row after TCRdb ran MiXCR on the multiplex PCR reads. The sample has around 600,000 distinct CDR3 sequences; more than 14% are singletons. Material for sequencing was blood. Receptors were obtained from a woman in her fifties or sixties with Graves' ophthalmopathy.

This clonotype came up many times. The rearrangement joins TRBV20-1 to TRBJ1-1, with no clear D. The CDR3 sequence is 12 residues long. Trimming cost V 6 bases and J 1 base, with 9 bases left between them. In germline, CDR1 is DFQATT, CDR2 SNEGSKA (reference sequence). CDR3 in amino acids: CSAPAENTEAFF. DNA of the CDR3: TGCAGTGCCCCGGCAGAGAACACTGAAGCTTTCTTT.

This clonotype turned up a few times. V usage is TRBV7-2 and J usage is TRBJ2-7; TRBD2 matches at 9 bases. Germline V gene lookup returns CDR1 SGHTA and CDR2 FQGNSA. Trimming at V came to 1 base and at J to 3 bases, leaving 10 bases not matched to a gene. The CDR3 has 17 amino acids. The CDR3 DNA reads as TGTGCCAGCAGCTTAGGGGTAGCGGGAGCGTTAGACTACGAGCAGTACTTC. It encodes CASSLGVAGALDYEQYF.

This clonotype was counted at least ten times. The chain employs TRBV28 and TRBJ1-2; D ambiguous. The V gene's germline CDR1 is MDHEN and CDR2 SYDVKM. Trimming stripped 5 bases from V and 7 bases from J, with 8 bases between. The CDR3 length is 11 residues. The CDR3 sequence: CASSPESGYTF. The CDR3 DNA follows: TGTGCCAGCAGTCCTGAGTCTGGCTACACCTTC.

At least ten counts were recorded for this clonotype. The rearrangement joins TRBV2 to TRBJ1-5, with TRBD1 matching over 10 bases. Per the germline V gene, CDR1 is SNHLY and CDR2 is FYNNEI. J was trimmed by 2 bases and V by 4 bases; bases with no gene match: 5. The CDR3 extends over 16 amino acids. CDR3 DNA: TGTGCCAGCAGTGGGACAGGGGGATTGGGCAATCAGCCCCAGCATTTT. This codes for CASSGTGGLGNQPQHF.

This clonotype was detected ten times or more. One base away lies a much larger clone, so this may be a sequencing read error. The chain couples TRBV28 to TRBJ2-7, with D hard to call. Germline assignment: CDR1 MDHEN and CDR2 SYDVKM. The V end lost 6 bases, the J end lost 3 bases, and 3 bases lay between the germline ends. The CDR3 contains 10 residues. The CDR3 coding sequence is TGTGCCAGCAGGGACTACGAGCAGTACTTC. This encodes CASRDYEQYF.

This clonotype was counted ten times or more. CDR3 residues: CAWSGPPGQVNTEAFF. The CDR3 DNA sequence: TGTGCCTGGAGTGGCCCCCCGGGACAGGTGAACACTGAAGCTTTCTTT. The rearrangement joins TRBV30 to TRBJ1-1; 8 bases are a match to TRBD1. V was clipped by 1 base and J by 0 bases; unmatched bases: 7. The V gene's germline CDR1 is GTSNPN and CDR2 SVGIG (reference sequence). CDR3 length: 16 amino acids.

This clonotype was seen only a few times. CDR3 DNA sequence: TGTGCCAGCAGCTACTACAGGGGAGATAGCTCTGGAAACACCATATATTTT. It codes for CASSYYRGDSSGNTIYF. The chain joins TRBV9 to TRBJ1-3, with 7 bases identical to TRBD1. There are 17 residues in the CDR3. The V gene's germline CDR1 is SGDLS and CDR2 YYNGEE. Losses at the gene ends were 4 bases for V and 0 bases for J; bases not matched to a gene: 10.

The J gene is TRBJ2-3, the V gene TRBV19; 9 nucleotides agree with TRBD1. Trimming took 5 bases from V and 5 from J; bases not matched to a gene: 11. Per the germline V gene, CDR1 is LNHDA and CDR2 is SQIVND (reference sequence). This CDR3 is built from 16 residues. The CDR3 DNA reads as TGTGCCAGTAGTCATCTCGGACAGGGGTATGGAGATACGCAGTATTTT. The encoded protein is CASSHLGQGYGDTQYF.

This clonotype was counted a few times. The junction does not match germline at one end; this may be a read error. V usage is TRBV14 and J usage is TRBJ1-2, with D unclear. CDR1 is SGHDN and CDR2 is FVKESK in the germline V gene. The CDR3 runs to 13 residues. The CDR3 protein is CASSQDSGVIWAF. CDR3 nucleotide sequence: TGTGCCAGCAGCCAAGATTCTGGCGTCATTTGGGCCTTC.

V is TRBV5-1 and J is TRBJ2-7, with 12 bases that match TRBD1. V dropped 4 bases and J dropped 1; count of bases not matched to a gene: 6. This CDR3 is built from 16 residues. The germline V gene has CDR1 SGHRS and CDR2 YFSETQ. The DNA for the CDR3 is TGCGCCAGCAGCCCCGGGACAGGGGGCCGATCCTACGAGCAGTACTTC. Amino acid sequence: CASSPGTGGRSYEQYF.

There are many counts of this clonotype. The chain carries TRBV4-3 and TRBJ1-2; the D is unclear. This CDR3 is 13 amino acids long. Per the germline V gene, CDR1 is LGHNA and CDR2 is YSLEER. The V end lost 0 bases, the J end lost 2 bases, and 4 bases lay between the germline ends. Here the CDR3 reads CASSQDGNYGYTF. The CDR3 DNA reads TGCGCCAGCAGCCAAGACGGAAACTATGGCTACACCTTC.

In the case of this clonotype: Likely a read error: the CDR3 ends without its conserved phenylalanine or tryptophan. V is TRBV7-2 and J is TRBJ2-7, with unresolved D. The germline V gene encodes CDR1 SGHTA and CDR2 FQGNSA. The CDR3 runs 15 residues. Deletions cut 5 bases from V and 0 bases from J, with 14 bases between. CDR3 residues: CASSQERLASYEQYL. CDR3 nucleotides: TGTGCCAGCAGCCAAGAAAGACTGGCCTCCTACGAGCAGTACCTC.

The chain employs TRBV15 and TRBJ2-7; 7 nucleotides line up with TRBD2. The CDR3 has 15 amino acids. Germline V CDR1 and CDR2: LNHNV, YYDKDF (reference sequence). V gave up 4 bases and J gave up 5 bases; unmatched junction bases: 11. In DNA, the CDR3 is TGTGCCACCAGCAATGGTGGCGGGAGCAGGAACGAGCAGTACTTC. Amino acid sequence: CATSNGGGSRNEQYF.

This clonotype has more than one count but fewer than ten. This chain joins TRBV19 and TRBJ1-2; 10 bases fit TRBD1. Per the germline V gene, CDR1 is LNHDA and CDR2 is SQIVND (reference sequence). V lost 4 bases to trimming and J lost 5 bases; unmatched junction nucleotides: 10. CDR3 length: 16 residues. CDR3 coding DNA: TGTGCCAGTAGTAGAACTCGACAGGGGGCGCGATATGGCTACACCTTC. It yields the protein CASSRTRQGARYGYTF.

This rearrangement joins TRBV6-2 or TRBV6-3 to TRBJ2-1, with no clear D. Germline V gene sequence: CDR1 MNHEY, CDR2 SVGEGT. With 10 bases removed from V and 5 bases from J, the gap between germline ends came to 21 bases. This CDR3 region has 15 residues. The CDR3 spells CATQRLALKNNEQFF. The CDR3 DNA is TGTGCCACTCAACGACTGGCCTTAAAGAACAATGAGCAGTTCTTC.

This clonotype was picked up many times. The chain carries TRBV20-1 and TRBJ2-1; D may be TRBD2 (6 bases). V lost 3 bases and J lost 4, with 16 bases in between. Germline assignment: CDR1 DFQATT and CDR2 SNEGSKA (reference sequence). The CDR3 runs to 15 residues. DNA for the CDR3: TGCAGTGCTAGTATGCCGGGAGTCTCTTACAATGAGCAGTTCTTC. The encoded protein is CSASMPGVSYNEQFF.

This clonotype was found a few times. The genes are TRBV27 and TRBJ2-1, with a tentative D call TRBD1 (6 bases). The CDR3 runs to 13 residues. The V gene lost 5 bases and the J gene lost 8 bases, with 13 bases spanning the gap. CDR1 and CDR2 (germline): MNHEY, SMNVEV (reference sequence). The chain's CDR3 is CASSINRVDEQFF. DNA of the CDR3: TGTGCCAGCAGTATAAACAGGGTCGATGAGCAGTTCTTC.

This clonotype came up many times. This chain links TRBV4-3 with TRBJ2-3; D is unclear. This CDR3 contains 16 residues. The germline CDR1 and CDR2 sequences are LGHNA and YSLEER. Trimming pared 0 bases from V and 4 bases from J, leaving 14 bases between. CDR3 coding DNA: TGCGCCAGCAGCCAAGAGGGCGGCTCTCGCGCAGATACGCAGTATTTT. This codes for CASSQEGGSRADTQYF.

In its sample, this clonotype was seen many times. CDR3 nucleotides: TGCAGTGCTAGAGATCTGTTGGCAGGGGGCCTTTCTAACTATGGCTACACCTTC. Translated: CSARDLLAGGLSNYGYTF. The chain carries TRBV20-1 and TRBJ1-2; 8 bases agree with TRBD1. The CDR3 is 18 residues long. Germline CDR1 reads DFQATT; CDR2 reads SNEGSKA (reference sequence). Trimming cost V 0 bases and J 0 bases; bases outside gene matches: 12.

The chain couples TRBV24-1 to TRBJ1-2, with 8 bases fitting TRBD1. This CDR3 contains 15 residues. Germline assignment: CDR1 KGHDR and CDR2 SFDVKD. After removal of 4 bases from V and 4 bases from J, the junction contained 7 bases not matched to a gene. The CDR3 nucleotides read TGTGCCACCAGTGACCGGACAGGGTTGAGCTATGGCTACACCTTC. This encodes CATSDRTGLSYGYTF.

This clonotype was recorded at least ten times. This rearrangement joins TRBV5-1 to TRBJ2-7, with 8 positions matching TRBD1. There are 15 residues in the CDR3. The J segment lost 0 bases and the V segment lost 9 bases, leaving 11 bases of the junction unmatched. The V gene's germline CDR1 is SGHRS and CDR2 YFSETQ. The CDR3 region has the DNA TGCGCCACCTCCGAGGACAGGGCCAGCTCCTACGAGCAGTACTTC. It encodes CATSEDRASSYEQYF.

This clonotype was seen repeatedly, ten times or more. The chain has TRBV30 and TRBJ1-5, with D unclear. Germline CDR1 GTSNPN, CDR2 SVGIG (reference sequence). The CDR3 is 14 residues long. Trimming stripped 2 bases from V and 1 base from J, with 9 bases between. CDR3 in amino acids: CAWSKPLSNQPQHF. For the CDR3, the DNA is TGTGCCTGGAGTAAACCCTTGAGCAATCAGCCCCAGCATTTT.

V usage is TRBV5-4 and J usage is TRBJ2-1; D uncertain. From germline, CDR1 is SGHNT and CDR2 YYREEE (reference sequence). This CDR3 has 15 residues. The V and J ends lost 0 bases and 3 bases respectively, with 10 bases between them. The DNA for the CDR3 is TGTGCCAGCAGCTTGGGTCCGGAAGTCTACAATGAGCAGTTCTTC. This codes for CASSLGPEVYNEQFF.

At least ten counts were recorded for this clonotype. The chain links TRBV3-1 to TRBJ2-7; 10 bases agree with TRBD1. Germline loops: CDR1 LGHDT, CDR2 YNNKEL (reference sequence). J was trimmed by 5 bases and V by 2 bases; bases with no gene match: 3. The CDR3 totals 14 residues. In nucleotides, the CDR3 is TGTGCCAGCAGCCAAAAGACAGGGGGCCACGAGCAGTACTTC. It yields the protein CASSQKTGGHEQYF.

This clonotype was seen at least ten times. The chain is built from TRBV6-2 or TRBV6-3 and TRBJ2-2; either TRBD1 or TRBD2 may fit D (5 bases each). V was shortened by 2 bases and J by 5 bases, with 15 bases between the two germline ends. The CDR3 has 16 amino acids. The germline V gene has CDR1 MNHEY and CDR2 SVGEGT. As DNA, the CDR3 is TGTGCCAGCAGTTACCGGGGCGACAATCCAACCGGGGAGCTGTTTTTT. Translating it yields CASSYRGDNPTGELFF.

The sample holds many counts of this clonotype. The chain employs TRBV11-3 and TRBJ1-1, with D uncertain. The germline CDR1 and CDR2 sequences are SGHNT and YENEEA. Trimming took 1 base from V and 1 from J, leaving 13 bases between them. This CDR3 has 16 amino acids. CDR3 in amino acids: CASSLGITDTNTEAFF. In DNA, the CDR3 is TGTGCCAGCAGCTTAGGTATTACAGACACGAACACTGAAGCTTTCTTT.

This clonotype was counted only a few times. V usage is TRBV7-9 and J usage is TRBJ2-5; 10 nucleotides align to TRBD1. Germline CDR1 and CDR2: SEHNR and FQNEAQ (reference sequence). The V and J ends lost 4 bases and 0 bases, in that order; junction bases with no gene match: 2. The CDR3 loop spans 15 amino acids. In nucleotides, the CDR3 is TGTGCCAGCAGCTCGGGACAGGGGAACCAAGAGACCCAGTACTTC. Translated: CASSSGQGNQETQYF.